This TCR beta chain derives from a study of blood T cells in healthy people across ages (dated by TCRdb to about 2015). Looking at the study overall: In model experiments, roughly one uniquely barcoded TCR beta cDNA molecule per two T cells was captured by template switching. Age-related changes in TCR beta repertoire diversity were measured in the study by deep sequencing normalized with unique cDNA molecular identifiers. To avoid experimental bias, donors of different ages were spread randomly across the sequencing lanes. For two donors (one aged 18 to 29 and one aged 80 or older), the study analyzed two additional independent replicas of 1 million unique cDNA reads from the same blood draw. Four age groups were formed from the donors: young (average 16 years), middle-aged (less than 40), aged (more than 55) and long-lived (roughly 81).

Spanning cysteine to phenylalanine, the CDR3 consists of 16 amino acids. Here the CDR3 DNA is all that survives: 48 bases in frame from base 1. From a lookup of the germline V gene (reference sequence), CDR1 and CDR2 are SEHNR and FQNEAQ. Trimmed from V: 5 bases; trimmed from J: 4 bases; junction bases lacking a gene match: 10. The donors were some 36 Caucasian individuals from Russia, aged roughly 6 to 90 years, who were systemically healthy. Ten milliliters of peripheral blood were drawn from each donor into EDTA-treated Vacutainer tubes. PBMCs were isolated by Ficoll-Paque density-gradient centrifugation, with at least 6 million obtained per sample. Total RNA, at least 5 micrograms per sample, was extracted from PBMCs with Trizol reagent. The percentages of naive CD45RAhigh/CD27high T cells were determined by flow cytometry on a PBMC aliquot from every donor. In the case of this clonotype: The antigen it binds to is not known. There are no base qualities to consult, and no much larger clone falls within one base.

General findings and caveats noted by the study authors: Conclusive comparison of naive and antigen-experienced compartments was prevented by the profiling of bulk unsorted PBMCs. Observed TCR beta diversity per million T cells fell roughly linearly with age, and a significant reduction was already apparent by age roughly 40. A strong correlation was found between observed TCR beta diversity and the percentage of naive T cells measured by flow cytometry. The CMV infection status of donors was not known, potentially confounding age-related changes in expanded clonotypes. Total diversity estimates from one million sequenced T cells were considered lower bounds and underestimates. Compared with the aged group, the long-lived group had more naive CD4+ T cells, fewer expanded clones and increased TCR diversity, a pattern suggesting age selection.

The library was obtained by 5' RACE. The data were produced on an Illumina HiSeq 2500. A second 7 to 11 cycle PCR used a sample-barcoded 5' primer and a J-beta primer mix. Each TCR beta cDNA molecule received a unique molecular identifier from a template-switch 5' adaptor carrying 12 random nucleotides. Each sample yielded at least 3 million CDR3-containing paired-end reads. All of the RNA was converted into first-strand cDNA using the Mint cDNA synthesis kit, with a TRBC-specific oligonucleotide serving as the primer. All cDNA was treated with uracil-DNA glycosylase and then went through a first 18-cycle PCR with the universal primers M1SS and BC2_uni_R. Concerning the study's data processing: Normalization of each sample was performed by random selection of 1 million high-quality reads, each carrying a distinct molecular identifier. Instead of being binned into consensus sequences, reads with shared molecular identifiers were discarded. MiTCR, set to a Q25 quality threshold and the strictest error-elimination algorithm, was used for CDR3 identification, clonotype clustering and error correction. Lower-bound total TCR beta diversity was estimated with a nonparametric unseen species model using Euler transformation. The raw public reads went through TCRdb reprocessing: fastp at Q25, MiXCR clone calling, in-frame beta chains kept. Each CDR3 protein gets just one entry, which takes the most common genes and DNA from the rows behind it. TCRdb, rather than the study authors, made the V and J calls. This sample comprises around 990,000 distinct CDR3 sequences, 35% to 45% of them detected only once. In total, the top ten clones hold around 13% of the sample.

The sequence came from a man aged 18 to 29 in good health. Recombination connected TRBV7-9 to TRBJ1-1; TRBD1 agrees with 10 junctional bases. The sequencing sample was made of blood. The CDR3 region: CASSLRTGQGLTEAFF. The DNA is TGTGCCAGCAGCCTAAGAACGGGACAGGGGCTCACTGAAGCTTTCTTT.